These T cell receptor beta chains were read from a single sample in a study of PD-L1 blockade in urothelial cancer. Clones were read by immunoSEQ multiplex PCR, and TCRdb kept only the in-frame ones, dropping some. The table has roughly 120,000 clones, around 84% seen once; the top ten hold 3.2%. The sequenced sample was PBMCs, obtained around atezolizumab (anti-PD-L1) treatment. Receptors originate from a man aged 50-59 years with urothelial cancer. CDR3s include the opening cysteine and the closing phenylalanine or tryptophan. Fields, in order: D gene, V gene, J gene, CDR3 DNA, CDR3 protein. A D gene is named only where the DNA matches it firmly.

D gene: .
V gene: TRBV18
J gene: TRBJ1-1
CDR3 DNA: TGTGCCAGCTCACCACGGACAGTGACGAACACTGAAGCTTTCTTT
CDR3 protein: CASSPRTVTNTEAFF

D gene: .
V gene: TRBV11-3
J gene: TRBJ2-1
CDR3 DNA: TGTGCCAGCAGCTTAGGTGGGCGAGATATCTACAATGAGCAGTTCTTC
CDR3 protein: CASSLGGRDIYNEQFF

D gene: .
V gene: TRBV20-1
J gene: TRBJ1-2
CDR3 DNA: TGCAGTGCCCGGGTCTATGGCTACACCTTC
CDR3 protein: CSARVYGYTF

D gene: .
V gene: TRBV11-3
J gene: TRBJ2-2
CDR3 DNA: TGTGCCAGCAGCCGAGGTGGAATCCAACCCGGGGAGCTGTTTTTT
CDR3 protein: CASSRGGIQPGELFF

D gene: .
V gene: TRBV7-9
J gene: TRBJ2-3
CDR3 DNA: TGTGCCAGCAGCTTAGCATCGTCTCACGGGGGAAGCACAGATACGCAGTATTTT
CDR3 protein: CASSLASSHGGSTDTQYF

D gene: TRBD1
V gene: TRBV6-1
J gene: TRBJ1-5
CDR3 DNA: TGTGCCAGCAGTGGACAGGGGGCAACACCACAGCCCCAGCATTTT
CDR3 protein: CASSGQGATPQPQHF

D gene: TRBD1
V gene: TRBV18
J gene: TRBJ1-6
CDR3 DNA: TGTGCCAGCTCACCACCCCAGGGGGATAATTCACCCCTCCACTTT
CDR3 protein: CASSPPQGDNSPLHF

D gene: .
V gene: TRBV30
J gene: TRBJ2-5
CDR3 DNA: TGTGCCTGGAGGCGGGGACGGGTCGGAGAGACCCAGTACTTC
CDR3 protein: CAWRRGRVGETQYF

D gene: TRBD1
V gene: TRBV6-1
J gene: TRBJ2-2
CDR3 DNA: TGTGCCAGCAGTGGAGTAACAGGGGTTGGCACCGGGGAGCTGTTTTTT
CDR3 protein: CASSGVTGVGTGELFF

D gene: .
V gene: TRBV18
J gene: TRBJ1-3
CDR3 DNA: TGTGCCAGCTCACCCCCCCTCCCGGGAAACACCATATATTTT
CDR3 protein: CASSPPLPGNTIYF

D gene: TRBD2
V gene: TRBV5-4
J gene: TRBJ2-3
CDR3 DNA: TGTGCCAGCAGCGCCGGACTAGTCTCTTCAGATACGCAGTATTTT
CDR3 protein: CASSAGLVSSDTQYF

D gene: .
V gene: TRBV5-6
J gene: TRBJ2-3
CDR3 DNA: TGTGCCAGCAGCTTAGTCAGCGGGAGCACAGATACGCAGTATTTT
CDR3 protein: CASSLVSGSTDTQYF